These 24 T cell receptor beta chains originate from one sample sequenced in a study of chemoradiotherapy in HPV16-positive cancers (dated by TCRdb to 2021 to 2024). Preparation of the library involved the immunoSEQ multiplex PCR assay. Imported from immuneACCESS, the table was reduced by TCRdb to in-frame sequences with V and J called. These copies leave out some clones; in studies compared against another copy, an unresolved V gene accounts for under half, and the cause of the remainder is not known. The sample includes over 6,500 clones, with 80% to 90% observed a single time. Together, the top ten hold around 6% of the sample. The sample was tumor tissue, taken from a patient who underwent chemoradiotherapy. Source of these receptors: a human donor with HPV-associated anogenital cancer.

The V gene is TRBV30, the J gene TRBJ1-1; the D gene is possibly TRBD1 (5 bases). Germline-derived CDR1 and CDR2 are GTSNPN and SVGIG (reference sequence). Trimming removed 0 bases from V and 3 bases from J, with 11 bases in between. This CDR3 contains 14 residues. CDR3 region: CAWSVGVGDTEAFF. CDR3 sequence (DNA): TGTGCCTGGAGTGTAGGGGTCGGGGACACTGAAGCTTTCTTT.

V is TRBV7-9 and J is TRBJ1-3; maybe TRBD1 (5 bases). Germline V gives CDR1 SEHNR, CDR2 FQNEAQ (reference sequence). The CDR3 has 15 amino acids. V lost 6 bases to trimming and J lost 4 bases, with 16 bases between them. Written as DNA, the CDR3 is TGTGCCAGCAGTCCAGGGTCCGAGGGAGGAAACACCATATATTTT. Its protein is CASSPGSEGGNTIYF. The complete variable domain, with remaining parts taken from reference TRBV7-9 and TRBJ1-3, reads DTGVSQNPRHKITKRGQNVTFRCDPISEHNRLYWYRQTLGQGPEFLTYFQNEAQLEKSRLLSDRFSAERPKGSFSTLEIQRTEQGDSAMYLCASSPGSEGGNTIYFGEGSWLTVV.

The chain couples TRBV9 to TRBJ1-2, with a weak D call TRBD1 (5 bases). Trimming pared 3 bases from V and 4 bases from J, leaving 16 bases between. The CDR3 has 15 amino acids. Germline CDR1 is SGDLS and CDR2 is YYNGEE. CDR3 sequence: CASSANQGSSYGYTF. CDR3 DNA sequence: TGTGCCAGCAGCGCAAATCAGGGATCCTCCTATGGCTACACCTTC.

The V call is TRBV6-5, the J call TRBJ1-2; weak D call: TRBD1 (5 bases). With 7 bases removed from V and 3 bases from J, the gap between germline ends came to 18 bases. Germline assignment: CDR1 MNHEY and CDR2 SVGAGI. There are 15 residues in the CDR3. This CDR3 is CASMGTSTGDYGYTF. DNA of the CDR3: TGTGCCAGCATGGGTACCTCGACGGGGGACTATGGCTACACCTTC.

This clone was observed a single time. The chain has TRBV6-5 and TRBJ2-7; 7 bases map to TRBD2. The CDR3 contains 13 residues. V trimming: 2 bases; J trimming: 3 bases; junction bases outside the gene matches: 1. Germline V CDR1 and CDR2: MNHEY, SVGAGI. In DNA form, the CDR3 reads TGTGCCAGCAGTTACGGACTAGACTACGAGCAGTACTTC. Protein: CASSYGLDYEQYF.

The sample holds a few counts of this clone. This chain uses TRBV6-1 with TRBJ1-5; no firm D call. This CDR3 is 13 amino acids long. Trimming cost V 0 bases and J 12 bases, with 12 bases left between them. Germline V CDR1 and CDR2: MNHNS, SASEGT. In DNA form, the CDR3 reads TGTGCCAGCAGTGAAGCCCTGAGGGATCTCCAGCATTTT. This encodes CASSEALRDLQHF.

The rearrangement uses TRBV29-1 and TRBJ1-1, with D perhaps TRBD1 (5 bases). Germline CDR1 SQVTM, CDR2 ANQGSEA. This CDR3 has 13 residues. Trimming cost V 8 bases and J 1 base, with 14 bases left between them. For the CDR3, the DNA is TGCAGCTATAGGGGTTGGGGGAACACTGAAGCTTTCTTT. This encodes CSYRGWGNTEAFF.

The CDR3 region is CASSQIRDYGYTF. The CDR3 nucleotides read TGCGCCAGCAGCCAAATCAGGGACTATGGCTACACCTTC. The rearrangement joins TRBV4-3 to TRBJ1-2, with D perhaps TRBD1 (5 bases). The V and J ends lost 2 bases and 3 bases respectively, with 7 bases between them. There are 13 residues in the CDR3. Germline CDR1 LGHNA, CDR2 YSLEER.

This clone was found once. The chain has TRBV9 and TRBJ1-2; maybe TRBD1 (5 bases). The CDR3 totals 15 residues. Germline loops: CDR1 SGDLS, CDR2 YYNGEE. The V and J ends lost 4 bases and 2 bases respectively, with 15 bases between them. This chain's CDR3 is CASSTRNRLNYGYTF. CDR3 DNA: TGTGCCAGCAGCACGCGAAACAGGTTGAACTATGGCTACACCTTC.

The CDR3 coding sequence is TGCAGCGTTGAAGTGATAGGTCAGGTTTGGGATACGCAGTATTTT. Its translation: CSVEVIGQVWDTQYF. The rearrangement links TRBV29-1 to TRBJ2-3; no clear D gene. Germline CDR1 and CDR2: SQVTM and ANQGSEA. There are 15 residues in the CDR3. V lost 1 base to trimming and J lost 6 bases, with 17 bases between them.

This chain connects TRBV6-6 to TRBJ1-1, with 8 bases matching TRBD1. The CDR3 is 13 residues long. Germline V gives CDR1 MNHNY, CDR2 SVGAGI (reference sequence). With 6 bases clipped from V and 3 bases from J, the junction kept 3 bases outside the gene matches. CDR3 in DNA: TGTGCCAGCAGGGACAGGGCGGACACTGAAGCTTTCTTT. Translation: CASRDRADTEAFF.

This chain links TRBV11-2 with TRBJ2-1; D is perhaps TRBD1 (7 bases). This CDR3 has 15 amino acids. CDR1 is SGHAT, CDR2 FQNNGV, per germline. V gave up 4 bases and J gave up 7 bases, with 17 bases separating them. For the CDR3, the DNA is TGTGCCAGCAGCTCCCAGGGGGGTGGGGATAATGAGCAGTTCTTC. Translating gives CASSSQGGGDNEQFF. Supplemented by reference TRBV11-2 and TRBJ2-1, the full variable domain reads EAGVAQSPRYKIIEKRQSVAFWCNPISGHATLYWYQQILGQGPKLLIQFQNNGVVDDSQLPKDRFSAERLKGVDSTLKIQPAKLEDSAVYLCASSSQGGGDNEQFFGPGTRLTVL.

The chain combines TRBV13 with TRBJ1-1, with 8 bases identical to TRBD1. CDR1 and CDR2 (germline): PRHDT, FYEKMQ (reference sequence). The CDR3 length is 15 residues. The V segment lost 5 bases and the J segment 1 base; nucleotides outside the gene matches: 6. CDR3 protein: CASSQRTGRNTEAFF. The CDR3 DNA is TGTGCCAGCAGCCAACGGACAGGGCGGAACACTGAAGCTTTCTTT. Together with reference TRBV13 and TRBJ1-1, the CDR3 gives the full variable domain: AAGVIQSPRHLIKEKRETATLKCYPIPRHDTVYWYQQGPGQDPQFLISFYEKMQSDKGSIPDRFSAQQFSDYHSELNMSSLELGDSALYFCASSQRTGRNTEAFFGQGTRLTVV.

The chain is built from TRBV23-1 and TRBJ2-7, with TRBD2 as a possible D gene (5 bases). TRBV23-1 counts as an open reading frame of uncertain function. Trimming removed 6 bases from V and 4 bases from J, with 22 bases in between. The CDR3 contains 16 residues. CDR3 residues: CASSKRYRYGEYEQYF. The DNA of the CDR3 is TGCGCCAGCAGCAAGCGGTATCGGTATGGGGAATACGAGCAGTACTTC.

As for this clone: The identical CDR3 is also encoded by other nucleotide sequences in the sample. This chain connects TRBV11-3 to TRBJ2-5; 10 bases line up with TRBD2. Losses at the gene ends were 5 bases for V and 5 bases for J; bases not matched to a gene: 8. The germline V gene has CDR1 SGHNT and CDR2 YENEEA. The CDR3 runs to 15 residues. CDR3 amino acids: CASSLSGGAPETQYF. Written as DNA, the CDR3 is TGTGCCAGCAGCCTGAGCGGGGGGGCCCCCGAGACCCAGTACTTC.

The V call is TRBV5-1, the J call TRBJ2-5; D unresolved. Trimming left V 3 bases short and J 1 base short, with 10 bases between. The CDR3 extends over 14 amino acids. Germline-derived CDR1 and CDR2 are SGHRS and YFSETQ. The CDR3 DNA reads as TGCGCCAGCAGCTCGACGGGCCTCCAAGAGACCCAGTACTTC. Protein sequence: CASSSTGLQETQYF.

The table lists this clone with a few counts. CDR3 sequence reads: CASSQLRGDYGYTF. In nucleotides, the CDR3 is TGTGCCAGCAGCCAGCTGCGGGGGGACTATGGCTACACCTTC. The chain joins TRBV7-2 to TRBJ1-2; D possibly corresponds to TRBD1 (5 bases). From germline, CDR1 is SGHTA and CDR2 FQGNSA. There are 14 residues in the CDR3. The ends were cut back, 5 bases at V and 3 bases at J, with 13 bases in the middle.

The chain recombines TRBV6-4 with TRBJ2-3; 7 bases line up with TRBD2. The CDR3 sequence is 15 residues long. J was trimmed by 0 bases and V by 3 bases; bases with no gene match: 3. CDR1 is MRHNA and CDR2 is SNTAGT in the germline V gene. Here the CDR3 DNA reads TGTGCCAGCAGTGAGAACGGGGGGAGCACAGATACGCAGTATTTT. It specifies CASSENGGSTDTQYF.

This chain joins TRBV11-2 and TRBJ1-1, with D unclear. With 0 bases removed from V and 0 bases from J, the gap between germline ends came to 8 bases. The CDR3 is 15 amino acids. Per the germline V gene, CDR1 is SGHAT and CDR2 is FQNNGV. In nucleotides, the CDR3 is TGTGCCAGCAGCTTAGATCCGAGTATGAACACTGAAGCTTTCTTT. Protein product: CASSLDPSMNTEAFF. Looking up the rest from reference TRBV11-2 and TRBJ1-1 gives the full variable domain: EAGVAQSPRYKIIEKRQSVAFWCNPISGHATLYWYQQILGQGPKLLIQFQNNGVVDDSQLPKDRFSAERLKGVDSTLKIQPAKLEDSAVYLCASSLDPSMNTEAFFGQGTRLTVV.

The rearrangement joins TRBV14 to TRBJ2-3; no firm D call. The germline V gene has CDR1 SGHDN and CDR2 FVKESK. This CDR3 is built from 15 residues. Trimming left V 1 base short and J 7 bases short, with 15 bases between. The CDR3: CASSQGGSIGNTQYF. Written as DNA, the CDR3 is TGTGCCAGCAGCCAAGGGGGTAGCATCGGAAATACGCAGTATTTT.

The genes are TRBV6-4 and TRBJ1-5; no definite D call. In germline, CDR1 is MRHNA, CDR2 SNTAGT. CDR3 length equals 16 residues. Trimming removed 5 bases at V and 0 bases at J, with 14 bases between. The CDR3 sequence: CASSKEDPYSNQPQHF. CDR3 coding DNA: TGTGCCAGCAGTAAAGAGGACCCATATAGCAATCAGCCCCAGCATTTT.

CDR3 bases: TGTGCCAGCAGTCCCTTCGTCCTAGCTACGCAGTATTTT. This translates into CASSPFVLATQYF. The chain uses TRBV28 and TRBJ2-3; weak D call: TRBD2 (5 bases). Looked up from germline, CDR1 is MDHEN and CDR2 is SYDVKM. This CDR3 spans 13 amino acids. V was shortened by 5 bases and J by 8 bases, with 14 bases between the two germline ends.

The CDR3 DNA is TGTGCCAGCACCCCGACTAGCGGGGTACGTACGCAGTATTTT. Translated: CASTPTSGVRTQYF. The chain links TRBV25-1 to TRBJ2-3; 11 nucleotides match TRBD2. CDR1 MGHDK and CDR2 SYGVNS come from the germline V gene. After removal of 7 bases from V and 8 bases from J, the junction contained 8 bases not matched to a gene. CDR3 length: 14 residues. The complete variable domain, with remaining parts taken from reference TRBV25-1 and TRBJ2-3, reads EADIYQTPRYLVIGTGKKITLECSQTMGHDKMYWYQQDPGMELHLIHYSYGVNSTEKGDLSSESTVSRIRTEHFPLTLESARPSHTSQYLCASTPTSGVRTQYFGPGTRLTVL.

This clone was seen just once. The rearrangement joins TRBV6-1 to TRBJ2-7; the match to TRBD1 covers 10 bases. V was clipped by 6 bases and J by 3 bases; unmatched bases: 8. The CDR3 is 15 amino acids. Germline assignment: CDR1 MNHNS and CDR2 SASEGT. CDR3 region: CASSGQGESYYEQYF. DNA of the CDR3: TGTGCCAGCAGCGGACAGGGGGAGTCCTACTACGAGCAGTACTTC.